These T cell receptor beta chains were read from a single sample in a study of cytomegalovirus exposure and HLA in healthy donors. Clones were sequenced by immunoSEQ multiplex PCR, and TCRdb holds only the in-frame ones, with some missing. Here the sample spans around 190,000 clones, roughly 80% being singletons. The sequenced material came from PBMCs. All receptors come from a woman between 50 and 59 years old in good health and CMV-seronegative. Each CDR3 is given with its conserved first and last residue. Fields, in order: D gene, V gene, J gene, clone size, CDR3 DNA, CDR3 protein. D genes are given only for firm matches. The size of a clone is reported for some rows only, either as once, few or many, or as a class for expanded clones.

d_gene: NA; v_gene: TRBV7-9; j_gene: TRBJ1-1; abundance: few; CDR3nt: TGTGCCAGCAGCTTAGGCAGTCAGAAAGAGGGAGCTTTCTTT; CDR3aa: CASSLGSQKEGAFF
d_gene: NA; v_gene: TRBV5-5; j_gene: TRBJ2-7; abundance: NA; CDR3nt: TGTGCCAGCAGCTTGGGACAGGTAGTTGGCGAGCAGTACTTC; CDR3aa: CASSLGQVVGEQYF
d_gene: TRBD1; v_gene: TRBV5-1; j_gene: TRBJ2-1; abundance: NA; CDR3nt: TGCGCCAGCAGCCAGGACAGGGGCCACAATGAGCAGTTCTTC; CDR3aa: CASSQDRGHNEQFF
d_gene: TRBD1; v_gene: TRBV28; j_gene: TRBJ1-4; abundance: once; CDR3nt: TGTGCCAGCAGTTTAGCGCTGAGGGGGCGCGCTGAAAAACTGTTTTTT; CDR3aa: CASSLALRGRAEKLFF
d_gene: NA; v_gene: TRBV5-1; j_gene: TRBJ2-3; abundance: NA; CDR3nt: TGCGCCAGCAGCCCGGGGGGCGGGGGAGATACGCAGTATTTT; CDR3aa: CASSPGGGGDTQYF
d_gene: NA; v_gene: TRBV6-6; j_gene: TRBJ1-5; abundance: NA; CDR3nt: TGTGCCAGCAGGGGACAAGTTAATCAGCCCCAGCATTTT; CDR3aa: CASRGQVNQPQHF
d_gene: TRBD2; v_gene: TRBV28; j_gene: TRBJ2-7; abundance: NA; CDR3nt: TGTGCCAGCAGTCTTCTCCGGACTAGCACCTACGAGCAGTACTTC; CDR3aa: CASSLLRTSTYEQYF
d_gene: TRBD1; v_gene: TRBV28; j_gene: TRBJ1-2; abundance: NA; CDR3nt: TGTGCCAGCAGGGTGACAGGGGACAGATATGGCTACACCTTC; CDR3aa: CASRVTGDRYGYTF
d_gene: TRBD2; v_gene: TRBV10-3; j_gene: TRBJ2-5; abundance: NA; CDR3nt: TGTGCCATCAGTGGTAGCGGGCGCCAAGAGACCCAGTACTTC; CDR3aa: CAISGSGRQETQYF
d_gene: NA; v_gene: TRBV6-1; j_gene: TRBJ1-3; abundance: NA; CDR3nt: TGTGCCAGCACTAGAGGGGGCTCTGGAAACACCATATATTTT; CDR3aa: CASTRGGSGNTIYF
d_gene: TRBD1; v_gene: TRBV7-2; j_gene: TRBJ1-1; abundance: NA; CDR3nt: TGTGCCAGCAGCTTAGCCGGGACAGGGTACACTGAAGCTTTCTTT; CDR3aa: CASSLAGTGYTEAFF
d_gene: NA; v_gene: TRBV28; j_gene: TRBJ1-2; abundance: NA; CDR3nt: TGTGCCAGCAGCCACAGTGAAAACTATGGCTACACCTTC; CDR3aa: CASSHSENYGYTF
d_gene: TRBD1; v_gene: TRBV29-1; j_gene: TRBJ1-2; abundance: NA; CDR3nt: TGCAGCGTTGAAAGACAGGGGGACGGTGGCTACACCTTC; CDR3aa: CSVERQGDGGYTF
d_gene: NA; v_gene: TRBV7-9; j_gene: TRBJ2-2; abundance: NA; CDR3nt: TGTGCCAGCAGCTGGGGACAGAACACCGGGGAGCTGTTTTTT; CDR3aa: CASSWGQNTGELFF
d_gene: NA; v_gene: TRBV6-5; j_gene: TRBJ2-7; abundance: NA; CDR3nt: TGTGCCAGCAGGGAGGGCGGTACCTACGAGCAGTACTTC; CDR3aa: CASREGGTYEQYF
d_gene: NA; v_gene: TRBV2; j_gene: TRBJ2-3; abundance: NA; CDR3nt: TGTGCCAGCAACCCAGGCACAGATACGCAGTATTTT; CDR3aa: CASNPGTDTQYF
d_gene: NA; v_gene: TRBV6-5; j_gene: TRBJ1-5; abundance: few; CDR3nt: TGTGCCAGCAGTTCAGGGAAAAGGAGTCAGCCCCAGCATTTT; CDR3aa: CASSSGKRSQPQHF
d_gene: TRBD1; v_gene: TRBV2; j_gene: TRBJ2-2; abundance: NA; CDR3nt: TGTGCCAGCACTAAAACCGGGACAGGGCCCGGGGAGCTGTTTTTT; CDR3aa: CASTKTGTGPGELFF
d_gene: NA; v_gene: TRBV11-3; j_gene: TRBJ2-7; abundance: few; CDR3nt: TGTGCCAGCAGCTTAGAGCAGAATATCTACGAGCAGTACTTC; CDR3aa: CASSLEQNIYEQYF
d_gene: TRBD2; v_gene: TRBV4-2; j_gene: TRBJ2-7; abundance: NA; CDR3nt: TGTGCCAGCAGCCAAGAAATACAAGCGGGGCTCTCCTACGAGCAGTACTTC; CDR3aa: CASSQEIQAGLSYEQYF
d_gene: NA; v_gene: TRBV5-1; j_gene: TRBJ2-2; abundance: NA; CDR3nt: TGCGCCAGCACCCAGACTTCGGGGACCGGGGAGCTGTTTTTT; CDR3aa: CASTQTSGTGELFF
d_gene: NA; v_gene: TRBV28; j_gene: TRBJ1-2; abundance: NA; CDR3nt: TGTGCCAGCAGCCCACCAGGGTTTGGCTACACCTTC; CDR3aa: CASSPPGFGYTF
d_gene: NA; v_gene: TRBV5-4; j_gene: TRBJ1-1; abundance: once; CDR3nt: TGTGCCAGCAGCTTGAAACAGGTGGGGAACACTGAAGCTTTCTTT; CDR3aa: CASSLKQVGNTEAFF
d_gene: NA; v_gene: TRBV11-3; j_gene: TRBJ2-1; abundance: NA; CDR3nt: TGTGCCAGCAGCCGTAGCAGCTCCTACAATGAGCAGTTCTTC; CDR3aa: CASSRSSSYNEQFF
d_gene: TRBD1; v_gene: TRBV6-1; j_gene: TRBJ1-1; abundance: NA; CDR3nt: TGTGCCAGCATCCTATGGGACAGGGCTTTCTTT; CDR3aa: CASILWDRAFF
d_gene: NA; v_gene: TRBV5-6; j_gene: TRBJ2-7; abundance: NA; CDR3nt: TGTGCCAGCAGCTTGCCGTCAGCGGAGTCCTACGAGCAGTACTTC; CDR3aa: CASSLPSAESYEQYF
d_gene: TRBD1; v_gene: TRBV5-1; j_gene: TRBJ2-7; abundance: NA; CDR3nt: TGCGCCAGCAGAAATCGGACAGGGTACGAGCAGTACTTC; CDR3aa: CASRNRTGYEQYF
d_gene: TRBD1; v_gene: TRBV7-2; j_gene: TRBJ2-1; abundance: NA; CDR3nt: TGTGCCAGCAGGCCGACAGGGGGTTCCTACAATGAGCAGTTCTTC; CDR3aa: CASRPTGGSYNEQFF
d_gene: NA; v_gene: TRBV6-5; j_gene: TRBJ1-1; abundance: NA; CDR3nt: TGTGCCAGCACCACAACGAACACTGAAGCTTTCTTT; CDR3aa: CASTTTNTEAFF
d_gene: TRBD2; v_gene: TRBV18; j_gene: TRBJ2-3; abundance: NA; CDR3nt: TGTGCCAGCTCACCACCGGAGGTAGCGGGCGCAGATACGCAGTATTTT; CDR3aa: CASSPPEVAGADTQYF
d_gene: NA; v_gene: TRBV18; j_gene: TRBJ2-3; abundance: NA; CDR3nt: TGTGCCAGCTCAAGCCTCACTAGCCCGGATACGCAGTATTTT; CDR3aa: CASSSLTSPDTQYF
d_gene: NA; v_gene: TRBV28; j_gene: TRBJ2-3; abundance: NA; CDR3nt: TGTGCCAGCAACCTCCTAGTTAGCACAGATACGCAGTATTTT; CDR3aa: CASNLLVSTDTQYF
d_gene: NA; v_gene: TRBV28; j_gene: TRBJ2-3; abundance: NA; CDR3nt: TGTGCCAGCAGATCTATCACAGATACGCAGTATTTT; CDR3aa: CASRSITDTQYF
d_gene: NA; v_gene: TRBV28; j_gene: TRBJ1-5; abundance: NA; CDR3nt: TGTGCCAGCAGCTTAGGCCATAGCAATCAGCCCCAGCATTTT; CDR3aa: CASSLGHSNQPQHF
d_gene: NA; v_gene: TRBV27; j_gene: TRBJ2-3; abundance: NA; CDR3nt: TGTGCCAGCGCGCCCCTGCTGGTAGATACGCAGTATTTT; CDR3aa: CASAPLLVDTQYF
d_gene: TRBD2; v_gene: TRBV4-1; j_gene: TRBJ2-2; abundance: NA; CDR3nt: TGCGCCAGCAGCCTAATTAGCGGGAGGACTCGGGGCGGGGAGCTGTTTTTT; CDR3aa: CASSLISGRTRGGELFF
d_gene: NA; v_gene: TRBV28; j_gene: TRBJ2-3; abundance: NA; CDR3nt: TGTGCCAGCAGTATTCGGAGAGCCCCCCACACGCAGTATTTT; CDR3aa: CASSIRRAPHTQYF
d_gene: NA; v_gene: TRBV7-3; j_gene: TRBJ1-6; abundance: NA; CDR3nt: TGTGCCAGCAGCTTAACGACACGAAGTTCACCCCTCCACTTT; CDR3aa: CASSLTTRSSPLHF
d_gene: NA; v_gene: TRBV5-1; j_gene: TRBJ1-4; abundance: NA; CDR3nt: TGCGCCAGCAAGTTCGGTGAAGTTAATGAAAAACTGTTTTTT; CDR3aa: CASKFGEVNEKLFF
d_gene: TRBD2; v_gene: TRBV5-4; j_gene: TRBJ2-2; abundance: NA; CDR3nt: TGTGCCAGCAGCTTGCGGGAGGGCCTCACCGGGGAGCTGTTTTTT; CDR3aa: CASSLREGLTGELFF
d_gene: NA; v_gene: TRBV6-5; j_gene: TRBJ2-7; abundance: few; CDR3nt: TGTGCCAGCAGTGGACGGGGGGCTGGGTCCTACGAGCAGTACTTC; CDR3aa: CASSGRGAGSYEQYF
d_gene: TRBD1; v_gene: TRBV27; j_gene: TRBJ2-7; abundance: NA; CDR3nt: TGTGCCAGCAGTTTAAAAGGGACAGCCTATTACGAGCAGTACTTC; CDR3aa: CASSLKGTAYYEQYF
d_gene: TRBD2; v_gene: TRBV9; j_gene: TRBJ2-3; abundance: once; CDR3nt: TGTGCCAGCAGCGTAGTAGCGGGGAACACAGATACGCAGTATTTT; CDR3aa: CASSVVAGNTDTQYF
d_gene: NA; v_gene: TRBV5-1; j_gene: TRBJ1-1; abundance: NA; CDR3nt: TGCGCCAGCAGCTGGAGACGGATGAACACTGAAGCTTTCTTT; CDR3aa: CASSWRRMNTEAFF
d_gene: TRBD1; v_gene: TRBV14; j_gene: TRBJ2-5; abundance: NA; CDR3nt: TGTGCCAGCAGCCAAGATGATCCCGGGACAGGGGGAAAAGAGACCCAGTACTTC; CDR3aa: CASSQDDPGTGGKETQYF
d_gene: TRBD1; v_gene: TRBV6-1; j_gene: TRBJ1-2; abundance: NA; CDR3nt: TGTGCCACCCGACAGGGGGGCTACACCTTC; CDR3aa: CATRQGGYTF
d_gene: NA; v_gene: TRBV10-1; j_gene: TRBJ2-3; abundance: few; CDR3nt: TGCGCCAGCAGTGAGTCCAGCGGAAGCCCGAAACGGAATACGCAGTATTTT; CDR3aa: CASSESSGSPKRNTQYF
d_gene: NA; v_gene: TRBV6-6; j_gene: TRBJ2-7; abundance: NA; CDR3nt: TGTGCCAGCAGTTACTTAGCCCATAACGAGCAGTACTTC; CDR3aa: CASSYLAHNEQYF
d_gene: TRBD1; v_gene: TRBV10-3; j_gene: TRBJ1-3; abundance: NA; CDR3nt: TGTGCCACCGGAATTGGACAGGTTGTCGCTGGAAACACCATATATTTT; CDR3aa: CATGIGQVVAGNTIYF